The sequence of this T cell receptor (beta chain) was determined in a study of radiation and T cells in renal cell carcinoma. Study summary: Nephrectomy followed 15 Gy stereotactic body radiation by 4 weeks. Broader study findings: Baseline intratumoral clonotype presence is unknown without pretreatment biopsies.

V lost 3 bases, J lost 9 bases, and 16 bases lay in between. CDR3 length: 14 residues. Germline V lookup: CDR1 MNHNS, CDR2 SASEGT. Remarks on this clone: Its antigen is unknown.

TCRdb keeps only in-frame clones here, not all; method: immunoSEQ multiplex PCR. The repertoire holds tens of thousands of clones, with around three quarters as singletons. This sample's time point: blood 2 weeks post-SBRT. Treatment of the sample: 15 Gy SBRT to primary tumor, nephrectomy 4 weeks later. Blood was sampled at baseline, 2 weeks and 4 weeks after SBRT. Clear cell pathology was present in this patient's renal cell carcinoma. The TCR originated in a man aged 60 to 75 with renal cell carcinoma. Sequenced material: blood, taken from a patient whose treatment included radiotherapy and nephrectomy. This rearrangement joins TRBV6-1 to TRBJ2-3, with a weak D call TRBD2 (6 bases). The CDR3 DNA reads TGTGCCAGCAGTGAGCCGGGACTGCTTGAGACGCAGTATTTT. It translates to CASSEPGLLETQYF.